The clone carrying this TCR beta chain was seen once. The CDR3 has 14 amino acids. Losses at the gene ends were 6 bases for V and 3 bases for J; bases not matched to a gene: 3. Germline V gene sequence: CDR1 KGHSH, CDR2 LQKENI. Study processing details: Reference gene primer amplification gave estimated nucleated cell counts. Method: immunoSEQ multiplex PCR; TCRdb's copy keeps in-frame clones and lacks some. V, J and clone size are those of that table, while D and trimming were read from the DNA. This table has over 90,000 clones, roughly four fifths appearing once. The data were obtained in a study of blood T cell repertoires in COVID-19. About the study: Researchers got acute and convalescent COVID-19 samples from the United States, Italy and Spain.

What was sequenced was peripheral blood. V gene TRBV18 combines with J gene TRBJ1-2, with 11 positions matching TRBD1. The TCR originated in a man in his forties or fifties with active or convalescent COVID-19. The CDR3 here is CASSRGQGDYGYTF. Here the CDR3 DNA reads TGTGCCAGCTCTCGGGGACAGGGGGACTATGGCTACACCTTC.